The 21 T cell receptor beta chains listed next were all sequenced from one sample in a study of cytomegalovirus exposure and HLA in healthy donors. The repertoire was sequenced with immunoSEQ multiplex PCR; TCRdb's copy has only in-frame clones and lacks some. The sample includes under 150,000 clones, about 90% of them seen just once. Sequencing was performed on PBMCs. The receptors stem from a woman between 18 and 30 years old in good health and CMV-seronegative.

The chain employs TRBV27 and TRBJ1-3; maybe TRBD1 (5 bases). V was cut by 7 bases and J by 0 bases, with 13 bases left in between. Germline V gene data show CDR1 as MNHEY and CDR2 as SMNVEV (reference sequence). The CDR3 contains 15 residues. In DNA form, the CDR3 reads TGTGCCAGCACCTCTGTGGGGGGCTCTGGAAACACCATATATTTT. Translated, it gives CASTSVGGSGNTIYF.

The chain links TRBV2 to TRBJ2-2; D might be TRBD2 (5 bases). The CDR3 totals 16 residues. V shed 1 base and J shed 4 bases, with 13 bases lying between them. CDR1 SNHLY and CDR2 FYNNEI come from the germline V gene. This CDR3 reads CASSEVVGVRTGELFF. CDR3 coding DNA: TGTGCCAGCAGTGAAGTTGTGGGAGTACGCACCGGGGAGCTGTTTTTT.

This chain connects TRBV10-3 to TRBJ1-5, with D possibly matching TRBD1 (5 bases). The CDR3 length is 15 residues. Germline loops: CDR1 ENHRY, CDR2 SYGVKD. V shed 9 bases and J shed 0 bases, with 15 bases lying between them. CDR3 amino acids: CAIADSSYSNQPQHF. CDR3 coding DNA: TGTGCCATTGCCGACAGCTCCTATAGCAATCAGCCCCAGCATTTT.

The CDR3 protein is CASSPTGRVTYNEQFF. The CDR3 coding sequence is TGTGCCAGCAGCCCGACAGGCAGGGTAACATATAATGAGCAGTTCTTC. The V and J genes are TRBV7-9 and TRBJ2-1; maybe TRBD1 (6 bases). The ends were cut back, 5 bases at V and 7 bases at J, with 21 bases in the middle. The CDR3 is 16 residues long. CDR1 and CDR2 from the germline V gene are SEHNR and FQNEAQ (reference sequence).

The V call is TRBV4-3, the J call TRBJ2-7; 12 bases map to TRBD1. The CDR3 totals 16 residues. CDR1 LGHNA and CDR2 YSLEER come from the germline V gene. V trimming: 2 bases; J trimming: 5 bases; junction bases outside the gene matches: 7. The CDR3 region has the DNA TGCGCCAGCAGCCAATCTGCGGGACAGGGGGCCCACGAGCAGTACTTC. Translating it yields CASSQSAGQGAHEQYF.

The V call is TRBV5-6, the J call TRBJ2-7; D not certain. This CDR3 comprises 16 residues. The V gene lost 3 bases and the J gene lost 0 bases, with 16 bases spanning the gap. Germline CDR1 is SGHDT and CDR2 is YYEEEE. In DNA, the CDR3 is TGTGCCAGCAGCTCGGAGCGCCCTCCTGCCTCCTACGAGCAGTACTTC. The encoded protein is CASSSERPPASYEQYF.

This CDR3 reads CASSLDLGVNQPQHF. CDR3 sequence (DNA): TGTGCCAGCAGCTTAGATTTAGGGGTCAATCAGCCCCAGCATTTT. This chain uses TRBV7-2 with TRBJ1-5; the D gene is possibly TRBD1 (5 bases). V was pared by 1 base and J by 3 bases, with 10 bases between. Germline values: CDR1 SGHTA, CDR2 FQGNSA. The CDR3 length is 15 residues. The complete variable domain, with remaining parts taken from reference TRBV7-2 and TRBJ1-5, reads GAGVSQSPSNKVTEKGKDVELRCDPISGHTALYWYRQSLGQGLEFLIYFQGNSAPDKSGLPSDRFSAERTGGSVSTLTIQRTQQEDSAVYLCASSLDLGVNQPQHFGDGTRLSIL.

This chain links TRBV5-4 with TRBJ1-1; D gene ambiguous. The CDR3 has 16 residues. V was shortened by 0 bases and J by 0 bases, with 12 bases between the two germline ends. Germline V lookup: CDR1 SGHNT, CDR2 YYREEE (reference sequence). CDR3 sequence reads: CASSLVYGSMNTEAFF. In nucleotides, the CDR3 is TGTGCCAGCAGCTTGGTTTACGGGAGCATGAACACTGAAGCTTTCTTT.

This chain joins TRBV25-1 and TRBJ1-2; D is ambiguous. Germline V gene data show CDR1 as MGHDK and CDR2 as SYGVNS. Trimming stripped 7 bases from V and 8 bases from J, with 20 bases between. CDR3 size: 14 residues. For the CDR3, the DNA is TGTGCCAGCACTTCGCGGAATGGTGAGGGCGGCTACACCTTC. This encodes CASTSRNGEGGYTF.

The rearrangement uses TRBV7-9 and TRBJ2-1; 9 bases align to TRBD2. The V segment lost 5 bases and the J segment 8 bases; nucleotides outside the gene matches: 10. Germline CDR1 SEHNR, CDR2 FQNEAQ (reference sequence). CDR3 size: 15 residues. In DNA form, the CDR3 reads TGTGCCAGCAGCCACAGACTAGCGGATGCGTATGAGCAGTTCTTC. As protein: CASSHRLADAYEQFF.

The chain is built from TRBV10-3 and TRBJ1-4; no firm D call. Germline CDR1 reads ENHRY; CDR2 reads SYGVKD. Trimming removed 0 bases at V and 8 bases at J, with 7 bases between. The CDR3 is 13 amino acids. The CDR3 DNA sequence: TGTGCCATCAGTGAGTCGGGCCGGGAAAAACTGTTTTTT. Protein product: CAISESGREKLFF.

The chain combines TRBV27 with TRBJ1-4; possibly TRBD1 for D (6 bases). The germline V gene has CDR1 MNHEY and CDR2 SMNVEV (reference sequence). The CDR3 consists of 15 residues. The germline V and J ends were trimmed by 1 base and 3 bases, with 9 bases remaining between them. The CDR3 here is CASSLLGGPNEKLFF. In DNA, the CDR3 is TGTGCCAGCAGTTTATTGGGGGGGCCTAATGAAAAACTGTTTTTT.

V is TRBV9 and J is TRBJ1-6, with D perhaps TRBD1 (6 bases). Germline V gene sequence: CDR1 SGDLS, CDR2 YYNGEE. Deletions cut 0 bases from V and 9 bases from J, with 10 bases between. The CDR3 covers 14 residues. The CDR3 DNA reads TGTGCCAGCAGCGTAGGGGGGGGCGCTTCACCCCTCCACTTT. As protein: CASSVGGGASPLHF.

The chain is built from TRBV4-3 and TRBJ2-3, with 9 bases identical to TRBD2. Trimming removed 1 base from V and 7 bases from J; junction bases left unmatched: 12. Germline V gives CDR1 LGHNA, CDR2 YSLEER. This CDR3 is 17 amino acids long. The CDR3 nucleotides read TGCGCCAGCAGCCAAGTTATCATGGCGGGAGGGGCGTATACGCAGTATTTT. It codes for CASSQVIMAGGAYTQYF.

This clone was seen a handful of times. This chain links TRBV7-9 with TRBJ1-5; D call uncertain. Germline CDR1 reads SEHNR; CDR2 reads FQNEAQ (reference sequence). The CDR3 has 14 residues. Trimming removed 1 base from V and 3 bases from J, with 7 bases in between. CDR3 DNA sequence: TGTGCCAGCAGCTTAGACGGGTTCAATCAGCCCCAGCATTTT. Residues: CASSLDGFNQPQHF.

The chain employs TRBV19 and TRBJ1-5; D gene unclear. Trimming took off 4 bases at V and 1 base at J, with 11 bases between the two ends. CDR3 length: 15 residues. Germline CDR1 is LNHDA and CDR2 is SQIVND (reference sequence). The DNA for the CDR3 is TGTGCCAGTAGTAGGGAGAGTCGGAGCAATCAGCCCCAGCATTTT. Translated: CASSRESRSNQPQHF.

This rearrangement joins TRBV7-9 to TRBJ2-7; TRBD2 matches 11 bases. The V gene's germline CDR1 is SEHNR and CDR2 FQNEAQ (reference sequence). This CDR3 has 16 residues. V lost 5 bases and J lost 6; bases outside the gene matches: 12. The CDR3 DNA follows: TGTGCCAGCAGCCCGCCCCGACTAGCGGGATCTCCCGAGCAGTACTTC. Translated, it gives CASSPPRLAGSPEQYF.

The CDR3 region has the DNA TGTGCCGGAACAGCACCGGATGGGGCCAACGTCCTGACTTTC. It specifies CAGTAPDGANVLTF. The V call is TRBV7-8, the J call TRBJ2-6; D is ambiguous. Trimming stripped 11 bases from V and 3 bases from J, with 14 bases between. This CDR3 is 14 amino acids long. The germline gives CDR1 SGHVS, CDR2 FQNEAQ.

CDR3 region: CASSSDRSGGRTGELFF. The DNA of the CDR3 is TGTGCCAGCAGCTCGGATAGGTCAGGGGGGCGGACCGGGGAGCTGTTTTTT. This chain connects TRBV7-6 to TRBJ2-2; tentatively, D is TRBD1 (7 bases). CDR3 size: 17 residues. Trimming stripped 4 bases from V and 5 bases from J, with 20 bases between. CDR1 and CDR2 from the germline V gene are SGHVS and FNYEAQ.

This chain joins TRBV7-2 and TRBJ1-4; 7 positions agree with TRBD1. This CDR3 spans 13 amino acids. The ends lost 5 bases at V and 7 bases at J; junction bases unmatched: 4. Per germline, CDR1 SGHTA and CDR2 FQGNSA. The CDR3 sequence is CASSRDRAEKLFF. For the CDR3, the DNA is TGTGCCAGCAGCCGAGACAGGGCTGAAAAACTGTTTTTT.

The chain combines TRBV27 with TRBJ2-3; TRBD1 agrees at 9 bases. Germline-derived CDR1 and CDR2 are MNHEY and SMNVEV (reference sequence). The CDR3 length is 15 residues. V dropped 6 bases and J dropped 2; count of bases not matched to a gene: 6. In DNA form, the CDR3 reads TGTGCCAGCAGCCACAGGGGGCCCCCCACAGATACGCAGTATTTT. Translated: CASSHRGPPTDTQYF.